A selection of T cell receptor beta chains follows, all from one sample in a study of shared clonotypes between healthy human individuals. Method: immunoSEQ multiplex PCR; TCRdb's copy keeps in-frame clones and lacks some. The table shows about 960,000 clones, with 70% to 85% occurring only once. The sample was memory CD4+ T cells sorted from blood. These receptors were obtained from a young man in good health. Both conserved end residues are part of each CDR3. A D gene is named only where the DNA matches it firmly.

j_call	v_call	d_call	cdr3_aa
TRBJ1-1	TRBV7-3	NA	CASSQRANTEAFF
TRBJ2-7	TRBV27	TRBD2	CASSILAGGRPSEQYF
TRBJ2-3	TRBV4-1	TRBD2	CASSPMTSGRTDTQYF
NA	TRBV7-3	NA	CASSFQGSYEQYF
TRBJ1-2	TRBV19	NA	CASSIAWGNYGYTF
TRBJ1-5	TRBV4-1	NA	CASSHFRQGRDQPQHF
TRBJ1-2	TRBV7-2	NA	CASSLDDSNYGYTF
TRBJ2-1	TRBV30	NA	CAYRSYNEQFF
TRBJ2-3	TRBV5-5	NA	CASRTISTDTQYF
TRBJ1-2	TRBV7-6	NA	CASSVTDTGYGYTF
TRBJ1-2	TRBV28	NA	CASSLRSAYGYTF
TRBJ1-1	TRBV20-1	NA	CTPPEAIEAFF
TRBJ1-6	TRBV9	TRBD1	CASSVAGRGNSPLHF
TRBJ2-3	TRBV13	NA	CASSPTHDGPTDTQYF
TRBJ1-4	TRBV6-5	NA	CASGMDSNEKLFF
TRBJ1-2	TRBV28	NA	CASSLLSGPLSLINYGYTF
TRBJ2-3	TRBV27	NA	CASSFNGLSETQYF
TRBJ1-6	TRBV6-1	NA	CASSEAGYLLHF
TRBJ1-1	TRBV7-8	NA	CASSNPHASTEAFF
TRBJ2-3	TRBV6-1	TRBD2	CASSELLAEVWGDTQYF
TRBJ2-1	TRBV7-9	TRBD1	CASSPPGQGNNEQFF
TRBJ2-5	TRBV2	TRBD2	CASPFSGGQQETQYF
TRBJ2-3	TRBV30	NA	CAWRAGRDTQYF
TRBJ2-3	TRBV5-1	NA	CASSTGYSDTQYF
TRBJ2-7	TRBV30	NA	CAWNRDWTYEQYF
TRBJ1-1	TRBV6-5	NA	CASSYIGRLNTEAFF
TRBJ1-2	TRBV7-9	NA	CASSLEAGGYTF
TRBJ1-1	TRBV6-1	NA	CASRRTGGTEAFF
TRBJ2-5	TRBV2	NA	CASKPGRSQETQYF
TRBJ1-3	TRBV30	NA	CAWSRGPGNTIYF
TRBJ2-5	TRBV29-1	NA	CSVETGGETQYF
TRBJ1-6	TRBV18	NA	CASSPGGDLHF
TRBJ2-1	TRBV5-1	TRBD2	CTSSSISGGAHNEQFF
TRBJ2-5	TRBV5-6	NA	CASLRQKETQYF
TRBJ1-2	TRBV7-2	NA	CASSLSGVYGYTF
TRBJ2-5	TRBV9	TRBD2	CASSLNSGSGETQYF
TRBJ1-5	TRBV19	NA	CASTTTGAGNQPQHF
TRBJ1-1	TRBV28	NA	CASSSSDTEAFF
TRBJ2-5	TRBV4-1	TRBD2	CASSQGVTSGSQETQYF
TRBJ2-1	TRBV30	NA	CAWRGPINEQFF
TRBJ2-3	TRBV6-1	TRBD2	CASHTRAGGRNTQYF